These 13 T cell receptor beta chains were sequenced from one sample in a study of CD8+CD57+ T cells in acquired aplastic anemia. Genomic DNA constituted the template upon which TCR beta VDJ and CDR3 profiling was performed. TCRdb processed the reads anew with MiXCR; each CDR3 protein has one entry. The data contain under 350,000 distinct CDR3 sequences, roughly three fifths of them singletons. Sequences were obtained from sorted CD4+, CD8+, or CD8+CD57+ T cells (not recorded which) from PBMCs. The origin of the receptors is a human donor with severe aplastic anemia or a healthy control (not recorded which).

J is TRBJ1-2 and V is TRBV7-9; D is unclear. Germline V gene data show CDR1 as SEHNR and CDR2 as FQNEAQ (reference sequence). The CDR3 runs 14 residues. V lost 3 bases, J lost 6 bases, and 14 bases lay in between. This CDR3 is CASSFYPGLNGYTF. For the CDR3, the DNA is TGTGCCAGCAGCTTCTACCCAGGACTTAATGGCTACACCTTC. The full variable domain, in which reference TRBV7-9 and TRBJ1-2 provide the parts outside the CDR3, is DTGVSQNPRHKITKRGQNVTFRCDPISEHNRLYWYRQTLGQGPEFLTYFQNEAQLEKSRLLSDRFSAERPKGSFSTLEIQRTEQGDSAMYLCASSFYPGLNGYTFGSGTRLTVV.

The rearrangement uses TRBV7-3 and TRBJ2-7; D remains ambiguous. The germline V gene has CDR1 SGHTA and CDR2 FQGTGA. The CDR3 spans 14 residues. V lost 2 bases to trimming and J lost 7 bases, with 15 bases between them. DNA for the CDR3: TGTGCCAGCAGCTTAGAGCGTCGGATTTGGGAGCAGTACTTC. It is translated as CASSLERRIWEQYF.

This clonotype was detected once. The rearrangement uses TRBV7-2 and TRBJ1-1, with D uncertain. The CDR3 spans 12 residues. Germline CDR1 and CDR2: SGHTA and FQGNSA. V was cut by 1 base and J by 6 bases, with 6 bases left in between. The CDR3 protein is CASSLGNAEAFF. CDR3 nucleotides: TGTGCCAGCAGCTTAGGAAACGCTGAAGCTTTCTTT.

The chain couples TRBV7-9 to TRBJ2-1; D is possibly TRBD2 (5 bases). Germline CDR1 SEHNR, CDR2 FQNEAQ (reference sequence). The CDR3 totals 15 residues. Trimming left V 6 bases short and J 4 bases short, with 16 bases between. The DNA of the CDR3 is TGTGCCAGCAGTATACTGAGCGGTGGGTACAATGAGCAGTTCTTC. Its translation: CASSILSGGYNEQFF. The full variable domain, completed using reference TRBV7-9 and TRBJ2-1, is DTGVSQNPRHKITKRGQNVTFRCDPISEHNRLYWYRQTLGQGPEFLTYFQNEAQLEKSRLLSDRFSAERPKGSFSTLEIQRTEQGDSAMYLCASSILSGGYNEQFFGPGTRLTVL.

This clonotype was detected a few times. The V and J genes are TRBV24-1 and TRBJ1-2; weak D call: TRBD1 (5 bases). The ends were cut back, 0 bases at V and 2 bases at J, with 12 bases in the middle. In germline, CDR1 is KGHDR, CDR2 SFDVKD. The CDR3 is 16 residues long. The chain's CDR3 is CATSDLGRGPNYGYTF. The DNA of the CDR3 is TGTGCCACCAGTGATTTGGGGAGGGGACCGAACTATGGCTACACCTTC.

This chain uses TRBV30 with TRBJ1-2; D remains unclear. The germline gives CDR1 GTSNPN, CDR2 SVGIG (reference sequence). The V and J ends lost 1 base and 7 bases respectively, with 13 bases between them. The CDR3 sequence is 13 residues long. As DNA, the CDR3 is TGTGCCTGGAGTGGTTCCGGCCACTCTGGCTACACCTTC. The encoded protein is CAWSGSGHSGYTF.

The rearrangement uses TRBV24-1 and TRBJ2-1; 12 bases match TRBD2. Losses at the gene ends were 3 bases for V and 4 bases for J; bases not matched to a gene: 3. CDR3 size: 16 residues. Germline assignment: CDR1 KGHDR and CDR2 SFDVKD. The DNA for the CDR3 is TGTGCCACCAGTGATGCGACTAGCGGGAGTTACAATGAGCAGTTCTTC. Residues: CATSDATSGSYNEQFF.

V is TRBV4-3 and J is TRBJ2-7; 8 bases agree with TRBD1. CDR1 is LGHNA, CDR2 YSLEER, per germline. Germline trimming cut 4 bases from V and 5 bases from J; bases unmatched to any gene: 7. This CDR3 region has 14 residues. CDR3 residues: CASSLTGEAHEQYF. The CDR3 DNA follows: TGCGCCAGCAGCCTGACAGGGGAGGCCCACGAGCAGTACTTC.

Many counts were recorded for this clonotype. The rearrangement uses TRBV6-1 and TRBJ2-2; tentative D call: TRBD1 (6 bases). This CDR3 spans 14 amino acids. Germline values: CDR1 MNHNS, CDR2 SASEGT. Deletions cut 6 bases from V and 3 bases from J, with 11 bases between. CDR3 amino acids: CASRDPGDTGELFF. As DNA, the CDR3 is TGTGCCAGCAGAGACCCAGGGGACACCGGGGAGCTGTTTTTT.

The chain couples TRBV29-1 to TRBJ1-2; 10 nucleotides line up with TRBD1. The CDR3 runs to 15 residues. With 6 bases clipped from V and 6 bases from J, the junction kept 13 bases outside the gene matches. CDR1 is SQVTM, CDR2 ANQGSEA, per germline. The CDR3 bases are TGCAGCGTAAGGGACAGGGGCCCGGTTTGGCATGGCTACACCTTC. This translates into CSVRDRGPVWHGYTF.

The rearrangement joins TRBV5-1 to TRBJ1-3; TRBD1 aligns across 7 bases. Trimming removed 5 bases from V and 0 bases from J; junction bases left unmatched: 5. CDR1 is SGHRS and CDR2 is YFSETQ in the germline V gene. The CDR3 is made up of 15 amino acids. As DNA, the CDR3 is TGCGCCAGCAGTCCCCGGGACAGCTCTGGAAACACCATATATTTT. Its translation: CASSPRDSSGNTIYF. The entire variable domain, with the rest obtained from reference TRBV5-1 and TRBJ1-3, is as follows: KAGVTQTPRYLIKTRGQQVTLSCSPISGHRSVSWYQQTPGQGLQFLFEYFSETQRNKGNFPGRFSGRQFSNSRSEMNVSTLELGDSALYLCASSPRDSSGNTIYFGEGSWLTVV.

The table lists this clonotype with many counts. The genes are TRBV25-1 and TRBJ1-4; maybe TRBD1 (6 bases). The germline V gene encodes CDR1 MGHDK and CDR2 SYGVNS. The CDR3 spans 15 residues. V lost 1 base to trimming and J lost 7 bases, with 13 bases between them. The CDR3 nucleotides are TGTGCCAGCAGTGAATTAGGGGGAGGGAGTGAAAAACTGTTTTTT. This encodes CASSELGGGSEKLFF.

This clonotype was observed at least ten times. This chain joins TRBV6-6 and TRBJ1-2, with a tentative D call TRBD1 (6 bases). The ends were cut back, 0 bases at V and 3 bases at J, with 14 bases in the middle. The CDR3 length is 16 residues. The germline CDR1 and CDR2 sequences are MNHNY and SVGAGI (reference sequence). This CDR3 reads CASSYSTSGGDYGYTF. As DNA, the CDR3 is TGTGCCAGCAGTTACTCGACCAGCGGGGGCGACTATGGCTACACCTTC.